This is a list of T cell receptor beta chains from one sample in a study of T cell changes during pregnancy in multiple sclerosis. Method: immunoSEQ multiplex PCR; TCRdb's copy keeps in-frame clones and lacks some. Of about 28,000 clones in the sample, around 89% were seen once. This specimen consisted of CD4+ T cells from peripheral blood mononuclear cells, obtained in the first trimester of pregnancy. The receptor set was obtained from a female donor in good health, enrolled as a control in a pregnancy study. CDR3s include the opening cysteine and the closing phenylalanine or tryptophan. A D gene is named only where the DNA matches it firmly. Clone size is not always given. Where it is, it says once, few, many or a class for expanded clones.

clone size: once; J gene: TRBJ2-2; D gene: .; V gene: TRBV6-4; CDR3 DNA: TGTGCCAGCAGTGACACACAGGGAAGCGGGGAGCTGTTTTTT; CDR3 protein: CASSDTQGSGELFF
clone size: .; J gene: TRBJ1-6; D gene: .; V gene: TRBV2; CDR3 DNA: TGTGCCAGCAGTGGTTCGGGTTCACCCCTCCACTTT; CDR3 protein: CASSGSGSPLHF
clone size: .; J gene: TRBJ1-2; D gene: .; V gene: TRBV4-2; CDR3 DNA: TGTGCCAGCAGCCGATTACAGGGCCCGTCTAACTATGGCTACACCTTC; CDR3 protein: CASSRLQGPSNYGYTF
clone size: once; J gene: TRBJ2-1; D gene: .; V gene: TRBV5-8; CDR3 DNA: TGTGCCAGCAGCTCGACAGTATTGGGGGAGCAGTTCTTC; CDR3 protein: CASSSTVLGEQFF
clone size: .; J gene: TRBJ2-1; D gene: .; V gene: TRBV9; CDR3 DNA: TGTGCCAGCAGCGTAGGTGGACTGGGGAACAATGAGCAGTTCTTC; CDR3 protein: CASSVGGLGNNEQFF
clone size: .; J gene: TRBJ1-2; D gene: TRBD1; V gene: TRBV27; CDR3 DNA: TGTGCCAGCAGTCTAGCCCCCGGGACAGGGCTCGTTGGCTACACCTTC; CDR3 protein: CASSLAPGTGLVGYTF
clone size: .; J gene: TRBJ1-1; D gene: TRBD1; V gene: TRBV6-5; CDR3 DNA: TGTGCCAGCATCGGAACAGGGGGGGGTGAAGCTTTCTTT; CDR3 protein: CASIGTGGGEAFF
clone size: .; J gene: TRBJ2-2; D gene: TRBD2; V gene: TRBV4-2; CDR3 DNA: TGTGCCAGCAGCCAAGGCCCGTGGGGAGCGGGAGGAGGCGGGGAGCTGTTTTTT; CDR3 protein: CASSQGPWGAGGGGELFF
clone size: .; J gene: TRBJ2-1; D gene: TRBD2; V gene: TRBV11-3; CDR3 DNA: TGTGCCAGCAGCTTCGGGGGGGTTTACAATGAGCAGTTCTTC; CDR3 protein: CASSFGGVYNEQFF
clone size: few; J gene: TRBJ1-4; D gene: TRBD1; V gene: TRBV5-1; CDR3 DNA: TGCGCCAGCAGCACGGACAGGGCGACAACTAATGAAAAACTGTTTTTT; CDR3 protein: CASSTDRATTNEKLFF
clone size: .; J gene: TRBJ2-3; D gene: TRBD2; V gene: TRBV4-2; CDR3 DNA: TGTGCCGTAGGGAATCGGGGGGGCCGTGGAGATACGCAGTATTTT; CDR3 protein: CAVGNRGGRGDTQYF
clone size: .; J gene: TRBJ1-2; D gene: .; V gene: TRBV19; CDR3 DNA: TGTGCCAGTTACGGGAGAGGCTCCCGGGCCTATGGCTACACCTTC; CDR3 protein: CASYGRGSRAYGYTF
clone size: once; J gene: TRBJ2-5; D gene: .; V gene: TRBV7-9; CDR3 DNA: TGTGCCAGCAGCTTAAATAAAGAGACCCAGTACTTC; CDR3 protein: CASSLNKETQYF
clone size: .; J gene: TRBJ2-1; D gene: TRBD1; V gene: TRBV28; CDR3 DNA: TGTGCCAGCAGTCAAACCGGGACAGGAACCTACAATGAGCAGTTCTTC; CDR3 protein: CASSQTGTGTYNEQFF
clone size: .; J gene: TRBJ2-7; D gene: TRBD2; V gene: TRBV6-6; CDR3 DNA: TGTGCCAGCAGTTATCGGACTAGCGGGAACTACGAGCAGTACTTC; CDR3 protein: CASSYRTSGNYEQYF
clone size: .; J gene: TRBJ2-5; D gene: .; V gene: TRBV28; CDR3 DNA: TGTGCCAGCAGTCCCCCCAGGGGACGGGAGGCCAAGACCCAGTACTTC; CDR3 protein: CASSPPRGREAKTQYF
clone size: .; J gene: TRBJ2-3; D gene: TRBD2; V gene: TRBV11-3; CDR3 DNA: TGTGCCAGCAGCTTAGGGACTAGCGGGGGTGAAGATACGCAGTATTTT; CDR3 protein: CASSLGTSGGEDTQYF
clone size: few; J gene: TRBJ2-2; D gene: .; V gene: TRBV9; CDR3 DNA: TGTGCCAGCAGCGTAGAACAGGGAATCGGGGAGCTGTTTTTT; CDR3 protein: CASSVEQGIGELFF
clone size: .; J gene: TRBJ2-5; D gene: .; V gene: TRBV2; CDR3 DNA: TGTGCCAGGCCCTTACAAACCGGAGCGGAGACCCAGTACTTC; CDR3 protein: CARPLQTGAETQYF
clone size: .; J gene: TRBJ1-2; D gene: TRBD1; V gene: TRBV5-5; CDR3 DNA: TGTGCCAGCAGCCTGGACAGGAACTATGGCTACACCTTC; CDR3 protein: CASSLDRNYGYTF
clone size: .; J gene: TRBJ1-1; D gene: .; V gene: TRBV28; CDR3 DNA: TGTGCCAGCAGTTTGGGCGGGGGGCGAACTGAAGCTTTCTTT; CDR3 protein: CASSLGGGRTEAFF
clone size: .; J gene: TRBJ2-7; D gene: TRBD1; V gene: TRBV29-1; CDR3 DNA: TGCAGCGTTGAGACAGGGGCCAACTCCTACGAGCAGTACTTC; CDR3 protein: CSVETGANSYEQYF
clone size: .; J gene: TRBJ2-7; D gene: TRBD1; V gene: TRBV9; CDR3 DNA: TGTGCCAGCAGCGTAGAGACAGGGAAGCTCGGCGAGCAGTACTTC; CDR3 protein: CASSVETGKLGEQYF
clone size: .; J gene: TRBJ2-7; D gene: .; V gene: TRBV7-2; CDR3 DNA: TGTGCCAGCAGCTATCTCTACGAGCAGTACTTC; CDR3 protein: CASSYLYEQYF
clone size: .; J gene: TRBJ2-2; D gene: .; V gene: TRBV5-4; CDR3 DNA: TGTGCCAGCAGCTTGGTGACGACAGGGAACACCGGGGAGCTGTTTTTT; CDR3 protein: CASSLVTTGNTGELFF
clone size: .; J gene: TRBJ2-1; D gene: .; V gene: TRBV6-1; CDR3 DNA: TGTGCCAGCAGTCCCTGGGACAACCGAGGCAATGAGCAGTTCTTC; CDR3 protein: CASSPWDNRGNEQFF
clone size: .; J gene: TRBJ1-5; D gene: .; V gene: TRBV6-6; CDR3 DNA: TGTGCCAGCAGTTCCGGACAGATCCATCAGCCCCAGCATTTT; CDR3 protein: CASSSGQIHQPQHF
clone size: .; J gene: TRBJ2-1; D gene: .; V gene: TRBV7-9; CDR3 DNA: TGTGCCAGCAGGCCACGACAGAACTCCTACAATGAGCAGTTCTTC; CDR3 protein: CASRPRQNSYNEQFF
clone size: .; J gene: TRBJ2-1; D gene: TRBD2; V gene: TRBV7-9; CDR3 DNA: TGTGCCAGCAGCAAAGGGACTAGCGGGCAGTTCTTC; CDR3 protein: CASSKGTSGQFF
clone size: .; J gene: TRBJ2-1; D gene: TRBD2; V gene: TRBV29-1; CDR3 DNA: TGCAGCGTTGCGCATGGGACTAGCGGATCAAATGAGCAGTTCTTC; CDR3 protein: CSVAHGTSGSNEQFF
clone size: .; J gene: TRBJ2-5; D gene: .; V gene: TRBV2; CDR3 DNA: TGTGCCGGGGAGGATGGGCAGACCCAGTACTTC; CDR3 protein: CAGEDGQTQYF
clone size: .; J gene: TRBJ2-7; D gene: .; V gene: TRBV5-4; CDR3 DNA: TGTGCCAGCAGCTTGGGCGGGGGCACCTCCTCCTACGTGCAGTACTTC; CDR3 protein: CASSLGGGTSSYVQYF
clone size: few; J gene: TRBJ1-6; D gene: .; V gene: TRBV9; CDR3 DNA: TGTGCCAGCAGCGTACAGGGGCAGGAGGATTCACCCCTCCACTTT; CDR3 protein: CASSVQGQEDSPLHF
clone size: .; J gene: TRBJ2-3; D gene: .; V gene: TRBV11-2; CDR3 DNA: TGTGCCAGCAGCCCCCGACTAGTAGCCGATACGCAGTATTTT; CDR3 protein: CASSPRLVADTQYF
clone size: .; J gene: TRBJ1-1; D gene: .; V gene: TRBV27; CDR3 DNA: TGTGCCAGCAATTGGCGGACTGAAGCTTTCTTT; CDR3 protein: CASNWRTEAFF